These 5 T cell receptor beta chains came from one sample sequenced in a study of blood T cell repertoires in COVID-19. TCRdb keeps only in-frame clones here, not all; method: immunoSEQ multiplex PCR. The sample gives a few hundred thousand clones, around 91% of which show up once; over 8% is in the top ten. Sequencing input: PBMCs or T cells enriched from blood (not recorded which). These TCRs come from a woman in her 40s who had recovered from COVID-19.

The CDR3 reads CATSRAGVTDTQYF. CDR3 bases: TGTGCCACCAGCAGAGCGGGAGTCACAGATACGCAGTATTTT. The J gene is TRBJ2-3, the V gene TRBV15; a possible D gene is TRBD2 (6 bases). The length of the CDR3 is 14 residues. Per germline, CDR1 LNHNV and CDR2 YYDKDF (reference sequence). V lost 1 base and J lost 2, with 7 bases in between.

V usage is TRBV3-1 (or the pseudogene TRBV3-2) and J usage is TRBJ2-6; TRBD2 aligns across 10 bases. CDR1 is LGHDT and CDR2 is YNNKEL in the germline V gene (reference sequence). V dropped 5 bases and J dropped 1; count of bases not matched to a gene: 5. The CDR3 loop spans 17 amino acids. This CDR3 is CASSNSGGVSGANVLTF. CDR3 nucleotide sequence: TGTGCCAGCAGCAACAGCGGGGGGGTTTCTGGGGCCAACGTCCTGACTTTC.

This sequence joins TRBV19 and TRBJ1-6; the D is unclear. Germline V gene data show CDR1 as LNHDA and CDR2 as SQIVND (reference sequence). V dropped 4 bases and J dropped 10 bases, with 14 bases sitting between them. The CDR3 has 14 amino acids. The DNA of the CDR3 is TGTGCCAGTAGTAGTGTCTGGGAGGAATCACCCCTCCACTTT. It translates to CASSSVWEESPLHF.

The gene calls are TRBV7-9 and TRBJ1-1, with unresolved D. CDR3 length equals 12 residues. The germline CDR1 and CDR2 sequences are SEHNR and FQNEAQ (reference sequence). V shed 0 bases and J shed 11 bases, with 10 bases lying between them. In DNA, the CDR3 is TGTGCCAGCAGCTTAGCGATACCGGGGGCTTTCTTT. Protein sequence: CASSLAIPGAFF.

The chain couples TRBV9 to TRBJ2-1; TRBD2 matches 12 bases. With V trimmed by 3 bases and J by 6 bases, 1 base remained unmatched. CDR3 length: 14 amino acids. Germline-derived CDR1 and CDR2 are SGDLS and YYNGEE. In DNA, the CDR3 is TGTGCCAGCAGCGCTAGCGGGAGGGGCAATGAGCAGTTCTTC. Translating it yields CASSASGRGNEQFF.